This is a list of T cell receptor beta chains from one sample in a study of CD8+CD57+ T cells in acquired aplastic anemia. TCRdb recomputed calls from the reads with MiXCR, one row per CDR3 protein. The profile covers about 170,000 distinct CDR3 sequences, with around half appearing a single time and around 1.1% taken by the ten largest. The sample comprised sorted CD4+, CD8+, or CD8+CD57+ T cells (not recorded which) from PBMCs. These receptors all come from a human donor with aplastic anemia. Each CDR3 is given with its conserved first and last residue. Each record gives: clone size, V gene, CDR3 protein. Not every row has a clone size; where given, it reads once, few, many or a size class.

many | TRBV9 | CASSVESENTEAFF
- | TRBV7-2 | CASSFATLFSYEQYF
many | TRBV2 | CASSPEQTDTQYF
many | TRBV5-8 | CASSRMDRGGYEQYF
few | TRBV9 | CASSVGDKANYGYTF
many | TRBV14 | CASSQELRTASQYF
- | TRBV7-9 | CASSTYIGAEAFF
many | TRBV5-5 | CASSLTDSGANVLTF
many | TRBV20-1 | CSATRGGDGYTF
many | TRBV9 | CVSSARGQGNSPLHF
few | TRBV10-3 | CAIRDVDSGNTIYF
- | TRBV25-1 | CASGERTALAFF
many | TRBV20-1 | CSASGQGAIDEQFF
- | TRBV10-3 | CASSYPGQGDTEAFF
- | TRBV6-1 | CASSPISLNSPLHF
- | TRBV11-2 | CASSLGGGGTDTQYF
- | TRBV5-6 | CASSLDLGQEQYF
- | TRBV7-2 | CASSLASGSYNSPLHF
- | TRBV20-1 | CSASPPGVEAFF
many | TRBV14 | CASSQGAASGGPYQETQYF
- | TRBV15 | CASSLVGDGSPLHF
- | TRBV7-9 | CASQGVRVNTEAFF
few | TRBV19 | CASSIQGYYYTF
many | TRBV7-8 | CASSLIGGNYEQYF
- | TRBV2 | CASGTANYGYTF
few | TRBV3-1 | CASSLAGRNEKLFF
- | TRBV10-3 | CAITRDQQPYEQYF